This T cell receptor beta chain originates from a study of blood T cell repertoires in COVID-19. Background on the study: The origin of the acute and convalescent COVID-19 samples was the United States, Italy and Spain. In each case, the material was cDNA or gDNA derived from T cells, B-cell-depleted T cells, or PBMCs.

Per the original methods: Counts of nucleated cells, estimated from reference gene primer amplification, were obtained. Generated by immunoSEQ multiplex PCR, the TCRdb table keeps only in-frame clones and is missing some. For V, J and clone size, that table is used; D and trimming come from the DNA. The table has some 50,000 clones, roughly 88% seen once. Trimming removed 2 bases at V and 1 base at J, with 10 bases between. CDR3 length equals 15 residues. Germline CDR1 is MRHNA and CDR2 is SNTAGT. This TCR came from a man older than 75 with acute or convalescent COVID-19. The chain links TRBV6-4 to TRBJ2-3; D is unresolved. The specimen was peripheral blood. As DNA, the CDR3 is TGTGCCAGCAGTGACCGCGGTGGAGGCACAGATACGCAGTATTTT. Its translation is CASSDRGGGTDTQYF.